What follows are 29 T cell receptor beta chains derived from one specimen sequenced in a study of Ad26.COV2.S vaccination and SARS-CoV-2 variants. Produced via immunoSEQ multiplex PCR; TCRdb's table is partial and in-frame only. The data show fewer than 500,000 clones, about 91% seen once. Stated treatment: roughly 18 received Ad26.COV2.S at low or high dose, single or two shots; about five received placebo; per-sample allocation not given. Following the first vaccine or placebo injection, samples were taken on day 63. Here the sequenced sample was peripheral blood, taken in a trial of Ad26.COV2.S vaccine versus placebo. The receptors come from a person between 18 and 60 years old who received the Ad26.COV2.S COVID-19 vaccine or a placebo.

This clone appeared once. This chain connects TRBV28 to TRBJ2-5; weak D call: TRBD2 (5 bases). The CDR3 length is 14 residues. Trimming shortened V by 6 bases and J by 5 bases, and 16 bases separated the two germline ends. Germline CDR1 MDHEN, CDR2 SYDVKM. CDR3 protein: CASRIGLGSETQYF. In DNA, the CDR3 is TGTGCCAGCAGGATCGGACTGGGGTCGGAGACCCAGTACTTC.

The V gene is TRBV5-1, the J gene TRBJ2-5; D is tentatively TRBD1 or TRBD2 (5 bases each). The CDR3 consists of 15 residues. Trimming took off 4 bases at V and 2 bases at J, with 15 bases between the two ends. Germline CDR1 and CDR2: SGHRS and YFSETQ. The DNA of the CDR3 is TGCGCCAGCAGCCTGGTCGGGACGGCACAAGAGACCCAGTACTTC. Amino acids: CASSLVGTAQETQYF.

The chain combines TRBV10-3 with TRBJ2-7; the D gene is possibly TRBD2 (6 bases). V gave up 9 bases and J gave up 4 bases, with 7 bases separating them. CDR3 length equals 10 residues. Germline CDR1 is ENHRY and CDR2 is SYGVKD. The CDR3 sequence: CAMGRYEQYF. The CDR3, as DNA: TGTGCCATGGGGAGGTACGAGCAGTACTTC.

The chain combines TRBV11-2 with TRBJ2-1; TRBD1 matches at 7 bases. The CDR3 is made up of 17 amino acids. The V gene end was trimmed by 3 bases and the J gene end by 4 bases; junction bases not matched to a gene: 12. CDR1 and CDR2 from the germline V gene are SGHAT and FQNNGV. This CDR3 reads CASSLGQFPFRYNEQFF. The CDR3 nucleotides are TGTGCCAGCAGCTTGGGACAGTTTCCCTTCCGTTACAATGAGCAGTTCTTC.

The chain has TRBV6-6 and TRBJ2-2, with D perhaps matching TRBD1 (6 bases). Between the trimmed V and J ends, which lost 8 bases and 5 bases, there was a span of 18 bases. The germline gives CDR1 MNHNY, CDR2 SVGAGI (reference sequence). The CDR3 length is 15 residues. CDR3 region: CASGTGPMTTGELFF. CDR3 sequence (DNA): TGTGCCAGCGGAACAGGGCCTATGACAACCGGGGAGCTGTTTTTT.

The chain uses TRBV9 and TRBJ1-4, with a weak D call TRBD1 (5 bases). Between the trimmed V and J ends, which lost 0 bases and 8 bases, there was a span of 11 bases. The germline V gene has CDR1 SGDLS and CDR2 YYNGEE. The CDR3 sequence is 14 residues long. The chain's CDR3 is CASSVAGAREKLFF. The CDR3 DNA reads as TGTGCCAGCAGCGTAGCCGGGGCTAGGGAAAAACTGTTTTTT.

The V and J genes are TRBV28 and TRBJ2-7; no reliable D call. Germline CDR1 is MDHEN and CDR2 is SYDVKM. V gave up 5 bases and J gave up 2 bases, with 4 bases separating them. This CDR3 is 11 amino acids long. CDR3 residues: CASSPAYEQYF. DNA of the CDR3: TGTGCCAGCAGTCCCGCCTACGAGCAGTACTTC. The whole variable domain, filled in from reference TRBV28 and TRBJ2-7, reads DVKVTQSSRYLVKRTGEKVFLECVQDMDHENMFWYRQDPGLGLRLIYFSYDVKMKEKGDIPEGYSVSREKKERFSLILESASTNQTSMYLCASSPAYEQYFGPGTRLTVT.

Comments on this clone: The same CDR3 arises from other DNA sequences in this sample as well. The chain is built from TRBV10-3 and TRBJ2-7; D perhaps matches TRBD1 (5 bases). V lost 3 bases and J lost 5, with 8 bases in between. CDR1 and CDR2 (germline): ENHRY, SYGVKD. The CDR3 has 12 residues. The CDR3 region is CAISDWGHEQYV. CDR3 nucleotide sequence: TGTGCCATCAGTGATTGGGGCCACGAGCAGTACGTC.

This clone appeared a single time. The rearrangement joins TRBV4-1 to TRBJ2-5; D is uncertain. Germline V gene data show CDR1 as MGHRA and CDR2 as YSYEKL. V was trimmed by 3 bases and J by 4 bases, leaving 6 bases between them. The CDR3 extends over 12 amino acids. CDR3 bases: TGCGCCAGCAGCCATGATTCAGAGACCCAGTACTTC. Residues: CASSHDSETQYF.

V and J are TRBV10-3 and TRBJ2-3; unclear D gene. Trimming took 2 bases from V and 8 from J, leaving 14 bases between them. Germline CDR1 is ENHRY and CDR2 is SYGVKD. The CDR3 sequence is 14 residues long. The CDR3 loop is CAISERRWPPTQYF. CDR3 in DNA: TGTGCCATCAGTGAGAGGCGTTGGCCTCCTACGCAGTATTTT.

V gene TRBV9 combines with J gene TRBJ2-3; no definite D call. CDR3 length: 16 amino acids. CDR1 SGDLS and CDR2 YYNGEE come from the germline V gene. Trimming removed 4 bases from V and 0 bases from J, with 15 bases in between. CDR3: CASSLRFGSSTDTQYF. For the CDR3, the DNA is TGTGCCAGCAGCCTACGGTTTGGGTCTAGCACAGATACGCAGTATTTT.

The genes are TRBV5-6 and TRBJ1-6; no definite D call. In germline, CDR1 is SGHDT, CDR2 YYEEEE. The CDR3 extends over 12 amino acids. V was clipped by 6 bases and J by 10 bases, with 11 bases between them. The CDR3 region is CASNQRVSPLHF. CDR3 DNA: TGTGCCAGCAACCAAAGGGTCTCACCCCTCCACTTT.

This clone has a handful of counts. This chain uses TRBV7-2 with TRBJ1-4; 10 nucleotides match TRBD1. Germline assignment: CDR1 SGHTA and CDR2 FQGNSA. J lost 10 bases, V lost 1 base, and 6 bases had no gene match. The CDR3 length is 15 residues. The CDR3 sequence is CASSLVGTGEVKLFF. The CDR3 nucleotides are TGTGCCAGCAGCTTAGTTGGGACAGGGGAAGTAAAACTGTTTTTT.

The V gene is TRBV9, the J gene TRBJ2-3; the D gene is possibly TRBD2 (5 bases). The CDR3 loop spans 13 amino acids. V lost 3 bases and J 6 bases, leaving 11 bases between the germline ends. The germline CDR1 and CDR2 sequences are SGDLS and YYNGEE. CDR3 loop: CASSDNGGDTQYF. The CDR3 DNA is TGTGCCAGCAGCGACAACGGCGGGGATACGCAGTATTTT.

CDR3 sequence reads: CASSLQGTGGYTF. As DNA, the CDR3 is TGTGCCAGCAGCTTACAGGGCACGGGTGGCTACACCTTC. This chain joins TRBV7-9 and TRBJ1-2; tentative D call: TRBD1 (5 bases). The V gene lost 2 bases and the J gene lost 7 bases, with 11 bases spanning the gap. Germline loops: CDR1 SEHNR, CDR2 FQNEAQ (reference sequence). This CDR3 has 13 amino acids.

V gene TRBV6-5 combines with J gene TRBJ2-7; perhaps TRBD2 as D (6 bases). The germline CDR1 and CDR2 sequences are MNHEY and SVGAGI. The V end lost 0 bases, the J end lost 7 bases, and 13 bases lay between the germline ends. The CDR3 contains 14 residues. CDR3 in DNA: TGTGCCAGCAGTTACTCGCCGGGACTTCAAGAGCAGTACGTC. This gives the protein CASSYSPGLQEQYV.

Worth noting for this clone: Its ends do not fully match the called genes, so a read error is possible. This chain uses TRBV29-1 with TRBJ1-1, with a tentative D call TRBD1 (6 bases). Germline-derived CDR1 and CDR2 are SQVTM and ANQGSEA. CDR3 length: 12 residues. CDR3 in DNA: TGCAGCGCTGAAAGAGGGGGTCCTGAAGCTTTCTTT. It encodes CSAERGGPEAFF.

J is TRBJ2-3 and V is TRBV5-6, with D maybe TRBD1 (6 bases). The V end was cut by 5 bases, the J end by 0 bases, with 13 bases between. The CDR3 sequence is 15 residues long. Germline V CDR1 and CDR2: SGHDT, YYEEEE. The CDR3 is CASSFDRISTDTQYF. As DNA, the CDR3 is TGTGCCAGCAGTTTCGACAGGATCAGCACAGATACGCAGTATTTT.

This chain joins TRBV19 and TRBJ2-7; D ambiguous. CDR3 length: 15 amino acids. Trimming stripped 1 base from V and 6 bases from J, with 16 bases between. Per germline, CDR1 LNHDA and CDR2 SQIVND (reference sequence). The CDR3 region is CASSIVEGLVREQYF. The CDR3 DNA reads TGTGCCAGTAGTATAGTGGAAGGGTTGGTCCGCGAGCAGTACTTC.

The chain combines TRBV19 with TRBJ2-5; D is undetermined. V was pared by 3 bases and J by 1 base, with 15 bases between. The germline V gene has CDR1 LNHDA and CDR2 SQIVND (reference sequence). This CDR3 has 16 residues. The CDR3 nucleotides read TGTGCCAGTAGTATTTTCTGGACGTCGATCCAAGAGACCCAGTACTTC. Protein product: CASSIFWTSIQETQYF.

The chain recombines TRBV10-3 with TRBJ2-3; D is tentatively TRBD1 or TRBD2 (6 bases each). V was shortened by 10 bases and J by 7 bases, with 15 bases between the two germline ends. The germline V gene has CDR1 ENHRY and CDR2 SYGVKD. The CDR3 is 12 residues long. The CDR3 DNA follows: TGTGCCACCGAGGGGGGCGGGAATACGCAGTATTTT. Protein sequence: CATEGGGNTQYF.

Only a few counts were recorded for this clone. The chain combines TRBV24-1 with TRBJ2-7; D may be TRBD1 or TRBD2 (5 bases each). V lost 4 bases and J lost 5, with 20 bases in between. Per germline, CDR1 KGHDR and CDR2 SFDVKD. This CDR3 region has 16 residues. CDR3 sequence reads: CATSDISRGGVDEQYF. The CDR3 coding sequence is TGTGCCACCAGTGACATCTCTCGTGGGGGAGTCGACGAGCAGTACTTC.

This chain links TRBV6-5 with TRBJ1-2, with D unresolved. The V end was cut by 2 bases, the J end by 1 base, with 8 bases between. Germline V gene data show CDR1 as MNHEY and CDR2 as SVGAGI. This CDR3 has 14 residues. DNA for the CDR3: TGTGCCAGCAGTTACGAGCCGTTTAACTATGGCTACACCTTC. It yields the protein CASSYEPFNYGYTF.

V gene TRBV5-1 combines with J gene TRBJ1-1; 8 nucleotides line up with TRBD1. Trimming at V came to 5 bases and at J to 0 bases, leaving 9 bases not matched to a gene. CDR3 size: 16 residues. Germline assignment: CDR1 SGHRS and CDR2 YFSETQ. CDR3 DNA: TGCGCCAGCAGACCAGACAGGGGTGGCATGAACACTGAAGCTTTCTTT. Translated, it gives CASRPDRGGMNTEAFF. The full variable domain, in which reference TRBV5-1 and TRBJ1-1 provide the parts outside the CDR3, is KAGVTQTPRYLIKTRGQQVTLSCSPISGHRSVSWYQQTPGQGLQFLFEYFSETQRNKGNFPGRFSGRQFSNSRSEMNVSTLELGDSALYLCASRPDRGGMNTEAFFGQGTRLTVV.

Written as DNA, the CDR3 is TGTGCCAGCAGTCCCAGGGGGGGCGAGGGAGGCTACACCTTC. Its translation: CASSPRGGEGGYTF. This chain joins TRBV3-1 (or the pseudogene TRBV3-2) and TRBJ1-2; 7 bases are a match to TRBD1. Germline assignment: CDR1 LGHDT and CDR2 YNNKEL (reference sequence). CDR3 length equals 14 residues. Unmatched junction bases numbered 12, after V lost 6 bases and J lost 8 bases.

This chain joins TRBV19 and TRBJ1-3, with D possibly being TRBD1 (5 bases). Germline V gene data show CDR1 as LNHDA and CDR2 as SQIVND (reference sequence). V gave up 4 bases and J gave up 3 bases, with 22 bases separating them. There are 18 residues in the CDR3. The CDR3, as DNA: TGTGCCAGTAGTACGCGGACCGGGGGGTATTTCTTTGGAAACACCATATATTTT. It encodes CASSTRTGGYFFGNTIYF.

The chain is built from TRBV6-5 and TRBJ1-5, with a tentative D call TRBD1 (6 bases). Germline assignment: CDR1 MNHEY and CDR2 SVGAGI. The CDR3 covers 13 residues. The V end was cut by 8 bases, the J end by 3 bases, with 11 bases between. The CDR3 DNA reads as TGTGCCAGCGGAACAGGGAACAATCAGCCCCAGCATTTT. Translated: CASGTGNNQPQHF.

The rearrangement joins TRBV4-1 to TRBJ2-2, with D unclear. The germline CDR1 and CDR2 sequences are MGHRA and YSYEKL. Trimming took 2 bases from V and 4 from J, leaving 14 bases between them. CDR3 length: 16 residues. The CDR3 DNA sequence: TGCGCCAGCAGCCAACGGCAGCGTTTCGGCACCGGGGAGCTGTTTTTT. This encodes CASSQRQRFGTGELFF.

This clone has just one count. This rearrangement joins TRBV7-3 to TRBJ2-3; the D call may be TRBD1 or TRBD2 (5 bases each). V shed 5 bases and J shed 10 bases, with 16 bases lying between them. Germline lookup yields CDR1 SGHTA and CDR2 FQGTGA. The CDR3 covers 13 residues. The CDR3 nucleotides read TGTGCCAGCAGCGCTGGGACGGTTTCTTCGCAGTATTTT. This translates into CASSAGTVSSQYF.